This T cell receptor beta chain was retrieved from a study of blood T cell repertoires in COVID-19. Per the study methods: Amplification from reference gene primers served as the basis for estimated nucleated cell counts. Sequencing used immunoSEQ multiplex PCR; TCRdb keeps in-frame clones, though not all of them. The V and J calls and clone size come from that table; D and trimming were worked out from the DNA. The sample records 200,000 to 250,000 clones, 80% to 90% being singletons. The CDR3 is 13 amino acids. V was cut by 4 bases and J by 6 bases, with 13 bases left in between. Germline CDR1 reads SGHDT; CDR2 reads YYEEEE.

V and J are TRBV5-6 and TRBJ1-2, with TRBD1 as a possible D gene (6 bases). Sequenced material: peripheral blood. The receptor comes from a man aged 55 to 70 who had recovered from COVID-19. This CDR3 reads CASSVTGRDGYTF. The CDR3 nucleotides read TGTGCCAGCAGCGTTACAGGGAGGGATGGCTACACCTTC. Using reference TRBV5-6 and TRBJ1-2 for the parts outside the CDR3, the full variable domain is DAGVTQSPTHLIKTRGQQVTLRCSPKSGHDTVSWYQQALGQGPQFIFQYYEEEERQRGNFPDRFSGHQFPNYSSELNVNALLLGDSALYLCASSVTGRDGYTFGSGTRLTVV.